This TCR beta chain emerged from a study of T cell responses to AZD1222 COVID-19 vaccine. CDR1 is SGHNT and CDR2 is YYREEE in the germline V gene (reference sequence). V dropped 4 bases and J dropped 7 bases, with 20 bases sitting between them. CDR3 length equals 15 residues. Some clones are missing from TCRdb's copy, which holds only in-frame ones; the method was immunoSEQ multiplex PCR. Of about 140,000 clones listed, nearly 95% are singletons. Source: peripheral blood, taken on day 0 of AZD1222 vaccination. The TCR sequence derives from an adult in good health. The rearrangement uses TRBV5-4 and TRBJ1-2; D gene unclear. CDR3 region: CASSPPPGSTGGYTF. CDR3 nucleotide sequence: TGTGCCAGCAGCCCCCCCCCGGGATCAACGGGTGGCTACACCTTC.